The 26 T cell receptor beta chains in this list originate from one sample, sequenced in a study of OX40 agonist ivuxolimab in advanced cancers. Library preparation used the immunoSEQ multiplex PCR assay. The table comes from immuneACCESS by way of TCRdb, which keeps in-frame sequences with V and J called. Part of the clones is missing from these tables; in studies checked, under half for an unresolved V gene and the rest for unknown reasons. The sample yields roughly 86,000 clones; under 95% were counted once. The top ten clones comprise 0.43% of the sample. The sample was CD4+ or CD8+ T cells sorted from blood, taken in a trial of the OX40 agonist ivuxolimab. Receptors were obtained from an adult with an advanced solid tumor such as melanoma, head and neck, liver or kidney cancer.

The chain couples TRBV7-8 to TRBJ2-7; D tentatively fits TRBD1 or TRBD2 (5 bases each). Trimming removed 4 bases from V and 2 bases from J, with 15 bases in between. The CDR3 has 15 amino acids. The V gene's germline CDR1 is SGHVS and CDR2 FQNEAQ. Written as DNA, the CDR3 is TGTGCCAGCAGCTCGGAGTGGGACGGTACCTACGAGCAGTACTTC. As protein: CASSSEWDGTYEQYF. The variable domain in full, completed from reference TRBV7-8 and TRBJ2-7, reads GAGVSQSPRYKVAKRGQDVALRCDPISGHVSLFWYQQALGQGPEFLTYFQNEAQLDKSGLPSDRFFAERPEGSVSTLKIQRTQQEDSAVYLCASSSEWDGTYEQYFGPGTRLTVT.

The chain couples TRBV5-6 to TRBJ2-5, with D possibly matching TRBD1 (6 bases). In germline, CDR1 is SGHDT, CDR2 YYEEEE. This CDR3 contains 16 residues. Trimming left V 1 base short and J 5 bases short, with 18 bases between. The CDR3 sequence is CASSLLGATKTETQYF. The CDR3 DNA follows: TGTGCCAGCAGCTTGTTGGGGGCCACGAAGACGGAGACCCAGTACTTC.

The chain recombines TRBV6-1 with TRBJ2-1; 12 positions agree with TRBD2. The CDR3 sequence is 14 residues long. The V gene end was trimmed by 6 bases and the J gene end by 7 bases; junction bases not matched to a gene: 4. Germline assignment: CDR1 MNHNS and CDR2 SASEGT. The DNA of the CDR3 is TGTGCCAGCAGCCTAGCGGGGGGGAGGAATGAGCAGTTCTTC. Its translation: CASSLAGGRNEQFF.

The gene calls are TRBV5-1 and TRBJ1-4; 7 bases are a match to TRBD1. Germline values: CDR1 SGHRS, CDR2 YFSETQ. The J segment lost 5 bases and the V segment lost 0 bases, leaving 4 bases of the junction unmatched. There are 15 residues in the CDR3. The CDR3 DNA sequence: TGCGCCAGCAGCTTGGACGGGACAGTAAATGAAAAACTGTTTTTT. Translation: CASSLDGTVNEKLFF.

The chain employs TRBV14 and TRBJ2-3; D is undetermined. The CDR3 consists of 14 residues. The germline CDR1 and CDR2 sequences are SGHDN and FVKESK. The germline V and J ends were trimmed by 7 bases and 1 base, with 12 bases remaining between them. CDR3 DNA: TGTGCCAGCACCTCTCGGCTGGGCACAGATACGCAGTATTTT. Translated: CASTSRLGTDTQYF.

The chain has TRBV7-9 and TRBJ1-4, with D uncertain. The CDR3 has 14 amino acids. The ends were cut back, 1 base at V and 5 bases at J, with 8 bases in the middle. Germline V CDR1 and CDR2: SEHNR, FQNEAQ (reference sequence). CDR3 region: CASSLEFVNEKLFF. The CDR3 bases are TGTGCCAGCAGCTTAGAGTTCGTAAATGAAAAACTGTTTTTT. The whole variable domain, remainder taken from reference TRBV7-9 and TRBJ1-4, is DTGVSQNPRHKITKRGQNVTFRCDPISEHNRLYWYRQTLGQGPEFLTYFQNEAQLEKSRLLSDRFSAERPKGSFSTLEIQRTEQGDSAMYLCASSLEFVNEKLFFGSGTQLSVL.

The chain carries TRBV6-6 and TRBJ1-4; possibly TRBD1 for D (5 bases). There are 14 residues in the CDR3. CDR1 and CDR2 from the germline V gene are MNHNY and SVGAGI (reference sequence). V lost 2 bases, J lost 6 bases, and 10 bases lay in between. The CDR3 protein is CASSYRVGDEKLFF. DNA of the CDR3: TGTGCCAGCAGTTACAGGGTAGGGGATGAAAAACTGTTTTTT.

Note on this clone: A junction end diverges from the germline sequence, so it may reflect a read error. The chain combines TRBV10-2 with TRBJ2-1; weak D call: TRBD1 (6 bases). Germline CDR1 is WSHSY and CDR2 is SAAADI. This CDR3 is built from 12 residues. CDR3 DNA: TGCGCCAGCAGTGAGGAAGGACAGACATGGGTCTTC. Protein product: CASSEEGQTWVF.

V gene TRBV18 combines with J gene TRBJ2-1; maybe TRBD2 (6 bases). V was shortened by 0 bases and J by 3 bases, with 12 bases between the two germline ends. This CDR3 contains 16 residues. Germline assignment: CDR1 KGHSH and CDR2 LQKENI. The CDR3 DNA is TGTGCCAGCTCACCACCCGGAGGGCCCATCTACAATGAGCAGTTCTTC. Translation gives CASSPPGGPIYNEQFF.

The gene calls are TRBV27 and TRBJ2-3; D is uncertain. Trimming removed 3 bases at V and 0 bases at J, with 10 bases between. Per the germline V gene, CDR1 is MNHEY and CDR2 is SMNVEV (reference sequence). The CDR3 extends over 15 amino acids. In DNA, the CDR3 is TGTGCCAGCAGTTTTAAGCGCCTTAGCACAGATACGCAGTATTTT. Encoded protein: CASSFKRLSTDTQYF.

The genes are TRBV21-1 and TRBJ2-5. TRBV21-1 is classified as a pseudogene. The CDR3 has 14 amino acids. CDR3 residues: CASSNGVEQETQYF. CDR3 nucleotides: TGTGCCAGCAGCAATGGCGTAGAACAAGAGACCCAGTACTTC.

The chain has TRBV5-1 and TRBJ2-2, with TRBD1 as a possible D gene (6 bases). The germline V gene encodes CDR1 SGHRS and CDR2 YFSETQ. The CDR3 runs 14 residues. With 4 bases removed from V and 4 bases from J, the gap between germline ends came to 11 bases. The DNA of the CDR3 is TGCGCCAGCAGCGGCCAGGGGCGCACCGGGGAGCTGTTTTTT. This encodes CASSGQGRTGELFF.

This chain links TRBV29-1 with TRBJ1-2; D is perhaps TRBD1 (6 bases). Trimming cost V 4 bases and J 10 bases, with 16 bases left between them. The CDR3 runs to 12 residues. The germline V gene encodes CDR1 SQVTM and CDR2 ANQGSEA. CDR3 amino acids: CSVVGEGGDYTF. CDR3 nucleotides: TGCAGCGTTGTGGGGGAGGGGGGTGACTACACCTTC.

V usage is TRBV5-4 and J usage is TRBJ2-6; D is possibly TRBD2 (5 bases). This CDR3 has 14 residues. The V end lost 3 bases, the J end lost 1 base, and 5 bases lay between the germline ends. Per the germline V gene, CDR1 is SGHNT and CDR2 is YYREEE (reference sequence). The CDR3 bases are TGTGCCAGCAGCTGGACTTCTGGGGCCAACGTCCTGACTTTC. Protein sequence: CASSWTSGANVLTF. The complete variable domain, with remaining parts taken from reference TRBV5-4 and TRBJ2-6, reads ETGVTQSPTHLIKTRGQQVTLRCSSQSGHNTVSWYQQALGQGPQFIFQYYREEENGRGNFPPRFSGLQFPNYSSELNVNALELDDSALYLCASSWTSGANVLTFGAGSRLTVL.

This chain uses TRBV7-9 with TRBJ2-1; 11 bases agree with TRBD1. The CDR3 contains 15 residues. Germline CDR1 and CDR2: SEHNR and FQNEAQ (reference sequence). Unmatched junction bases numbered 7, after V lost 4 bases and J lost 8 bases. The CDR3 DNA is TGTGCCAGCAGCTCGGGACAGGGGGAGGTCGATGAGCAGTTCTTC. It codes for CASSSGQGEVDEQFF.

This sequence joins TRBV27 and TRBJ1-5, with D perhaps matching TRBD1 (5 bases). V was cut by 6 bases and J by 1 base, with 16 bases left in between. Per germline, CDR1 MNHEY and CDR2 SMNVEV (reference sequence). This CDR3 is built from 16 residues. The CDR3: CASRVVAGESNQPQHF. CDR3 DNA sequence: TGTGCCAGCAGGGTAGTGGCGGGGGAAAGCAATCAGCCCCAGCATTTT.

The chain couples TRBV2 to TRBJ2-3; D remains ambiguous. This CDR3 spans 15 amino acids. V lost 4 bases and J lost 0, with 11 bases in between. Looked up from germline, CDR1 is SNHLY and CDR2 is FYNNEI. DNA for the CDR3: TGTGCCAGCAGTGCAGTTAGCCCTAGCACAGATACGCAGTATTTT. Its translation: CASSAVSPSTDTQYF.

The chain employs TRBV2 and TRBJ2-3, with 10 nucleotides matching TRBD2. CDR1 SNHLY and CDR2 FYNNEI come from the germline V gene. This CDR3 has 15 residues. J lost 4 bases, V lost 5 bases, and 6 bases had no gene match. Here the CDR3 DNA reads TGTGCCAGCAGTAAACTAGCGGGGAGCCCAGATACGCAGTATTTT. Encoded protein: CASSKLAGSPDTQYF.

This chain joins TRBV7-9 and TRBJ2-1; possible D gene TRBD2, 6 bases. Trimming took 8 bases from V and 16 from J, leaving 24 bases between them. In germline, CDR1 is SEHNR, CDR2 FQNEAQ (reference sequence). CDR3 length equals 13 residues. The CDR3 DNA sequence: TGTGCCAGCGTCCTCATTCGGGGGACTCGTTTCTTCTTC. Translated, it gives CASVLIRGTRFFF. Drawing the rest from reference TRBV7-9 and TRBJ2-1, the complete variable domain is DTGVSQNPRHKITKRGQNVTFRCDPISEHNRLYWYRQTLGQGPEFLTYFQNEAQLEKSRLLSDRFSAERPKGSFSTLEIQRTEQGDSAMYLCASVLIRGTRFFFGPGTRLTVL.

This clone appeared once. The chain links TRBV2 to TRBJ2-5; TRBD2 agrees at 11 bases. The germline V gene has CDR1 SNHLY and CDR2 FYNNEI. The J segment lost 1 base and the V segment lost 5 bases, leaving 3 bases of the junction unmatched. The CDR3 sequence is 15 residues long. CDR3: CASSPGLAGQETQYF. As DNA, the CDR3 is TGTGCCAGCAGTCCTGGACTAGCGGGCCAAGAGACCCAGTACTTC. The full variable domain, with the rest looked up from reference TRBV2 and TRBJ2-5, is EPEVTQTPSHQVTQMGQEVILRCVPISNHLYFYWYRQILGQKVEFLVSFYNNEISEKSEIFDDQFSVERPDGSNFTLKIRSTKLEDSAMYFCASSPGLAGQETQYFGPGTRLLVL.

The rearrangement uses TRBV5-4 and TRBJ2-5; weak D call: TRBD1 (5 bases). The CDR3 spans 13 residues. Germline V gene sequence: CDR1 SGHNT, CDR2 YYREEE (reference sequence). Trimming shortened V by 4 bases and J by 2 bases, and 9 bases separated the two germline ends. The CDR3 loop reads CASSKDNQETQYF. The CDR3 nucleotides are TGTGCCAGCAGCAAGGACAATCAAGAGACCCAGTACTTC.

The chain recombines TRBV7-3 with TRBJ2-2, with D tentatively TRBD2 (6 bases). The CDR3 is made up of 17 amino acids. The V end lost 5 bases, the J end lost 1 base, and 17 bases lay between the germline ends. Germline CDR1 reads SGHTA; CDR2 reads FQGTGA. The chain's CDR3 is CASSPKTSPRNTGELFF. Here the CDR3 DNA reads TGTGCCAGCAGCCCCAAAACTAGCCCTCGGAACACCGGGGAGCTGTTTTTT.

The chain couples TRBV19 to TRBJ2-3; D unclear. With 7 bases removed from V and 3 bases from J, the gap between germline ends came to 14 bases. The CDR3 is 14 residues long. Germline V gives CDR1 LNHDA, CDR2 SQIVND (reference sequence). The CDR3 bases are TGTGCCAGTAAGAAAGCGTTGGAAACAGATACGCAGTATTTT. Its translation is CASKKALETDTQYF. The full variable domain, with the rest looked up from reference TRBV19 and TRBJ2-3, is DGGITQSPKYLFRKEGQNVTLSCEQNLNHDAMYWYRQDPGQGLRLIYYSQIVNDFQKGDIAEGYSVSREKKESFPLTVTSAQKNPTAFYLCASKKALETDTQYFGPGTRLTVL.

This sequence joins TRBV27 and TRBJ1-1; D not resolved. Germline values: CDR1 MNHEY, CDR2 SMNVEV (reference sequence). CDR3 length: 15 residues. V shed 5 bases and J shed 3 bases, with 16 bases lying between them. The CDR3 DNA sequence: TGTGCCAGCAGTCCCGGACCGTCCTGGGACACTGAAGCTTTCTTT. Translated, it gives CASSPGPSWDTEAFF.

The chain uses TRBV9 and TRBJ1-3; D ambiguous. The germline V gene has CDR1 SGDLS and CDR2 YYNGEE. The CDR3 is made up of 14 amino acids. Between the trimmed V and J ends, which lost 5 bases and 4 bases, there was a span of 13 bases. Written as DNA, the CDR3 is TGTGCCAGCAGACAAGGGAACTGGGGAAACACCATATATTTT. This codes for CASRQGNWGNTIYF.

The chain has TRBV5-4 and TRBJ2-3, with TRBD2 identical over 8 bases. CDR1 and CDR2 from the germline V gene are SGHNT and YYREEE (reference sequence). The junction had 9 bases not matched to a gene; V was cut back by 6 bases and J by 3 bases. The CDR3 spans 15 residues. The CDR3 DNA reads TGTGCCAGCACCCCTCTCGCGGGGGGTACAGATACGCAGTATTTT. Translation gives CASTPLAGGTDTQYF.